This T cell receptor (beta chain) derives from a study of blood T cell repertoires in COVID-19. Study overall: Acute and convalescent COVID-19 samples came from the United States, Italy and Spain. PBMCs, B-cell-depleted T cells, or T cells were the source of the cDNA or gDNA that made up the material.

Methods used by the authors: Using reference gene primer amplification, nucleated cell counts were estimated. Some clones are missing from TCRdb's copy, which holds only in-frame ones; the method was immunoSEQ multiplex PCR. V and J calls and clone size are those listed in that table; D and trimming were worked out from the DNA. The data hold some 47,000 clones, with approximately 86% observed a single time. CDR1 SGHRS and CDR2 YFSETQ come from the germline V gene. Losses at the gene ends were 1 base for V and 7 bases for J; bases not matched to a gene: 8. The CDR3 is 16 amino acids. The TCR was taken from a woman older than 75 in a cohort sampled during active or convalescent COVID-19. This chain joins TRBV5-1 and TRBJ2-2, with 9 bases that match TRBD1. The source material was peripheral blood. CDR3 sequence (DNA): TGCGCCAGCAGCTTGCGGACAGGGGCCACCGGCGGGGAGCTGTTTTTT. It yields the protein CASSLRTGATGGELFF.